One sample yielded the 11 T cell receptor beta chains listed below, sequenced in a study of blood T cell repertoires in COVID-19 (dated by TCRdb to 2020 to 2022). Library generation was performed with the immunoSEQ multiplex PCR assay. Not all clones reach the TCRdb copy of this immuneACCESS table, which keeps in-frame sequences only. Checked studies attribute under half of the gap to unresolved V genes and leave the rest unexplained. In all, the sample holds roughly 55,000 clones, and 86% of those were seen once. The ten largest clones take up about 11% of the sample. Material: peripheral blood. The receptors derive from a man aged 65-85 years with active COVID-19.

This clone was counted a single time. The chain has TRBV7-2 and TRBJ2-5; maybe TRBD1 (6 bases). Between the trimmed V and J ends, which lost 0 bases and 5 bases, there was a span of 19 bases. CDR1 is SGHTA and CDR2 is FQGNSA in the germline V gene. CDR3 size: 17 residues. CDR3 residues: CASSLAGRGLSQETQYF. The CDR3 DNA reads TGTGCCAGCAGCTTAGCTGGCAGGGGCTTATCTCAGGAGACCCAGTACTTC.

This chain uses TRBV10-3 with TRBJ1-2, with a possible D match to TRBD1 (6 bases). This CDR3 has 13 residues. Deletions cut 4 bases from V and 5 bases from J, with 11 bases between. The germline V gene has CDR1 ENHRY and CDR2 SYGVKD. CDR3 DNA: TGTGCCATCAGTGGTAGGACAGCATATGGCTACACCTTC. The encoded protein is CAISGRTAYGYTF.

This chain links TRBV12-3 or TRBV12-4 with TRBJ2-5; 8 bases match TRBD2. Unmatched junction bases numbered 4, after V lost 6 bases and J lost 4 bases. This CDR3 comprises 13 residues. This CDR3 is CASSIAGTETQYF. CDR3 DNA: TGTGCCAGCAGCATAGCGGGGACAGAGACCCAGTACTTC.

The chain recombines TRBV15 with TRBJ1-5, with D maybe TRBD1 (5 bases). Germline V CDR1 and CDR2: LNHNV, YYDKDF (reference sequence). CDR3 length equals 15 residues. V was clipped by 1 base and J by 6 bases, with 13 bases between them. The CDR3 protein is CATSRVGAGGQPQHF. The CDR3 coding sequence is TGTGCCACCAGCAGAGTAGGGGCCGGGGGTCAGCCCCAGCATTTT.

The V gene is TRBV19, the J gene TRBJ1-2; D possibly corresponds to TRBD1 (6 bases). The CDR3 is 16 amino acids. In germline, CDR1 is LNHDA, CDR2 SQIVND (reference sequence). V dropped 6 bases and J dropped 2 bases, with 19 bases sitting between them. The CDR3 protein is CASSSLQGVNNYGYTF. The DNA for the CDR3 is TGTGCCAGTAGCTCTCTACAGGGAGTCAACAACTATGGCTACACCTTC.

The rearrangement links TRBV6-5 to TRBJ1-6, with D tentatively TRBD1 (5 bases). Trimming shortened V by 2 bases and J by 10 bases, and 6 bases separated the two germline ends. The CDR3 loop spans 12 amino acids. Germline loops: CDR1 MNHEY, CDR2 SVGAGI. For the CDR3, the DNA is TGTGCCAGCAGTTACAGGGGATCACCCCTCCACTTT. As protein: CASSYRGSPLHF.

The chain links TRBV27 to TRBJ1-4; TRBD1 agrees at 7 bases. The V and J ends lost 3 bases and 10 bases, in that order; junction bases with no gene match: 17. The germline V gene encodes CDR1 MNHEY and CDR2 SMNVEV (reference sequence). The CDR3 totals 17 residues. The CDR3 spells CASSFPGDSQNVGKLFF. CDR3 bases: TGTGCCAGCAGTTTCCCCGGGGACAGCCAAAATGTGGGAAAACTGTTTTTT.

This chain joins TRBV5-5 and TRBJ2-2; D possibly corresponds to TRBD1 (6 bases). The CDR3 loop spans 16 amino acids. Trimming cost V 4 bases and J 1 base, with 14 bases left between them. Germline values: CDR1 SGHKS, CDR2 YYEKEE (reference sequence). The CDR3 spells CASSLGARLNTGELFF. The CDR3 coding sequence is TGTGCCAGCAGCCTGGGGGCCAGATTGAACACCGGGGAGCTGTTTTTT.

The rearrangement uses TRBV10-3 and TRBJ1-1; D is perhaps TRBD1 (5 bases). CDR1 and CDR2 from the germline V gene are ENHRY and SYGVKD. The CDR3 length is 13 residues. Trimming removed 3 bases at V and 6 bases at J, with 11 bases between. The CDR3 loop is CAISDQGGSEAFF. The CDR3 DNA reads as TGTGCCATCAGTGACCAGGGTGGGTCTGAAGCTTTCTTT.

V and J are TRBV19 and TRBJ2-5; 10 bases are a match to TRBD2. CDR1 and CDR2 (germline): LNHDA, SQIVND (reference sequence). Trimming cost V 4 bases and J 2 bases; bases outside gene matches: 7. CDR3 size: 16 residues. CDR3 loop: CASSTKRGGSQETQYF. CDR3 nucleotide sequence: TGTGCCAGTAGTACAAAGCGGGGGGGGTCTCAAGAGACCCAGTACTTC.

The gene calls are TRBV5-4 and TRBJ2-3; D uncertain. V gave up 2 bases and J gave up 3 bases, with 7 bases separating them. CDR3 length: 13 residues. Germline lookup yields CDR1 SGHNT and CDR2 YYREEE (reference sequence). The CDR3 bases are TGTGCCAGCAGCTTCCTGGAGACAGATACGCAGTATTTT. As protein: CASSFLETDTQYF.